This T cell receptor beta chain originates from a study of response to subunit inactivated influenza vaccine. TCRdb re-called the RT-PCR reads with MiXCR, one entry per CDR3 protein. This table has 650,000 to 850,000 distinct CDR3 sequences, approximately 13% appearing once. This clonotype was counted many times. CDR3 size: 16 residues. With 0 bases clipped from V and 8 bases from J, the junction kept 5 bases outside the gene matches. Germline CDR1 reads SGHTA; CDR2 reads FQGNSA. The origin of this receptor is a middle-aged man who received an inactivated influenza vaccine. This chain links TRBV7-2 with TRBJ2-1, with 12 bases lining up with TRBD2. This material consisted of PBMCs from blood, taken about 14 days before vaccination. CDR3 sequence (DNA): TGTGCCAGCAGCTTAGCTATGACTAGCGGGGGCCATGAGCAGTTCTTC. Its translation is CASSLAMTSGGHEQFF.